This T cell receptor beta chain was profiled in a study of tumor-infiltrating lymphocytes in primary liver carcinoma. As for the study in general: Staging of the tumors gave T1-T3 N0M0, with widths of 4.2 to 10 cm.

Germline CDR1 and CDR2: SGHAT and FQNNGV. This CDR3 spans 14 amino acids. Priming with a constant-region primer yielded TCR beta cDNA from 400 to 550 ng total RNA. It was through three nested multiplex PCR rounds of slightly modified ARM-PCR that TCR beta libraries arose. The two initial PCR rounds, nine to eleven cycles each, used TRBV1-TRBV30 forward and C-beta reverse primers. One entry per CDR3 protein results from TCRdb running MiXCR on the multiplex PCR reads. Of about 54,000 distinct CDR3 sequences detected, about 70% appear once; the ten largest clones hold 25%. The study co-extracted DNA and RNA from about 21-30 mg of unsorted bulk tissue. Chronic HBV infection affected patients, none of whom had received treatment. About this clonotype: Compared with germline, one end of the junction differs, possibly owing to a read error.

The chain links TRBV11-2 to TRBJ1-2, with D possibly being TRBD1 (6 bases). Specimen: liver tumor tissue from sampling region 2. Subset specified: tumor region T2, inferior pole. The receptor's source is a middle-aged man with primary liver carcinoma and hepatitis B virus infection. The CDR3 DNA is TGTGCCACCAGAAAGAGGGACACCACCTATGGCTACACATTC. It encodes CATRKRDTTYGYTF.